Presented here are 28 T cell receptor beta chains from one specimen sequenced in a study of T-cell memory formation after mild COVID-19. TCRdb processed the 5' RACE reads anew with MiXCR; each CDR3 protein has one entry. The sample has hundreds of thousands of distinct CDR3 sequences, around 19% seen once. Sequenced material: PBMCs or a T cell subset sorted from them (not recorded which). The receptors derive from a man between 18 and 29 years old who had mild COVID-19 (a few samples of this study predate the infection). Cell type and time point are not known.

This clonotype was observed a handful of times. The chain recombines TRBV7-9 with TRBJ2-5; no firm D call. In germline, CDR1 is SEHNR, CDR2 FQNEAQ (reference sequence). CDR3 length: 12 amino acids. The germline V and J ends were trimmed by 10 bases and 3 bases, with 12 bases remaining between them. The CDR3 DNA reads as TGTGCCACCCGGGCCGAAAAAGAGACCCAGTACTTC. It translates to CATRAEKETQYF. Full variable domain (rest looked up from reference TRBV7-9 and TRBJ2-5): DTGVSQNPRHKITKRGQNVTFRCDPISEHNRLYWYRQTLGQGPEFLTYFQNEAQLEKSRLLSDRFSAERPKGSFSTLEIQRTEQGDSAMYLCATRAEKETQYFGPGTRLLVL.

This clonotype occurred a few times. This rearrangement joins TRBV6-1 to TRBJ1-6, with unresolved D. Trimming took 9 bases from V and 0 from J, leaving 12 bases between them. Per germline, CDR1 MNHNS and CDR2 SASEGT. The CDR3 consists of 15 residues. In DNA, the CDR3 is TGTGCCAGTAGATTGGGGAGCTCCTATAATTCACCCCTCCACTTT. Protein: CASRLGSSYNSPLHF.

This clonotype has more than one count but fewer than ten. The V and J genes are TRBV6-5 and TRBJ1-3; D might be TRBD1 (5 bases). CDR1 is MNHEY and CDR2 is SVGAGI in the germline V gene. The CDR3 totals 13 residues. Trimming cost V 8 bases and J 0 bases, with 8 bases left between them. CDR3 in DNA: TGTGCCAGCGAGGGGACCTCTGGAAACACCATATATTTT. Its translation is CASEGTSGNTIYF.

This clonotype was counted a few times. This chain connects TRBV5-1 to TRBJ1-1, with D perhaps TRBD1 (6 bases). V lost 3 bases and J 4 bases, leaving 16 bases between the germline ends. The germline V gene has CDR1 SGHRS and CDR2 YFSETQ. This CDR3 has 15 amino acids. This CDR3 is CASSSALQGRTEAFF. The CDR3 DNA sequence: TGCGCCAGCAGCTCTGCCTTACAGGGCCGCACTGAAGCTTTCTTT.

The V gene is TRBV4-1, the J gene TRBJ2-1; D call uncertain. The CDR3 has 12 amino acids. V lost 8 bases and J lost 7, with 12 bases in between. Germline V lookup: CDR1 MGHRA, CDR2 YSYEKL. CDR3 loop: CASREGLNEQFF. CDR3 DNA sequence: TGCGCCAGCCGCGAAGGGTTGAATGAGCAGTTCTTC.

The sample holds many counts of this clonotype. This sequence joins TRBV29-1 and TRBJ1-1; D is possibly TRBD1 (5 bases). The CDR3 contains 12 residues. Trimming pared 7 bases from V and 1 base from J, leaving 10 bases between. The germline V gene has CDR1 SQVTM and CDR2 ANQGSEA. CDR3 amino acids: CSGSGPNTEAFF. CDR3 DNA: TGCAGCGGATCAGGGCCGAACACTGAAGCTTTCTTT.

The chain links TRBV14 to TRBJ1-3, with D unresolved. CDR1 is SGHDN, CDR2 FVKESK, per germline. The CDR3 covers 12 residues. Trimming took off 3 bases at V and 7 bases at J, with 7 bases between the two ends. CDR3 bases: TGTGCCAGCAGCCAGGGGTGGAACACCATATATTTT. It specifies CASSQGWNTIYF.

The chain recombines TRBV7-9 with TRBJ1-1; D might be TRBD1 (6 bases). Germline lookup yields CDR1 SEHNR and CDR2 FQNEAQ (reference sequence). Trimming removed 2 bases at V and 5 bases at J, with 12 bases between. The CDR3 consists of 14 residues. CDR3 nucleotides: TGTGCCAGCAGCTTACGGGGGGGCGGAACTGAAGCTTTCTTT. This encodes CASSLRGGGTEAFF.

The V and J genes are TRBV5-1 and TRBJ1-1; 7 nucleotides agree with TRBD1. The CDR3 totals 15 residues. The germline gives CDR1 SGHRS, CDR2 YFSETQ. Germline trimming cut 0 bases from V and 7 bases from J; bases unmatched to any gene: 9. CDR3 amino acids: CASSLAVAGGDEAFF. CDR3 nucleotides: TGCGCCAGCAGCTTGGCCGTGGCAGGGGGTGATGAAGCTTTCTTT.

This clonotype was seen ten or more times. V and J are TRBV28 and TRBJ1-5, with TRBD1 matching 8 bases. The V and J ends lost 8 bases and 4 bases, in that order; junction bases with no gene match: 4. The CDR3 totals 13 residues. CDR1 is MDHEN and CDR2 is SYDVKM in the germline V gene. Here the CDR3 DNA reads TGTGCCAGCTACAGGGGGTCAAATCAGCCCCAGCATTTT. It translates to CASYRGSNQPQHF.

The chain has TRBV3-1 and TRBJ2-5; possible D gene TRBD2, 7 bases. Trimming pared 6 bases from V and 4 bases from J, leaving 15 bases between. Germline assignment: CDR1 LGHDT and CDR2 YNNKEL (reference sequence). The CDR3 is made up of 14 amino acids. Here the CDR3 DNA reads TGTGCCAGCAGGCCAAGGGGGGGCCGAGAGACCCAGTACTTC. Its translation: CASRPRGGRETQYF.

The CDR3 protein is CAISDRENTEAFF. The CDR3 nucleotides read TGTGCCATATCGGACAGGGAAAACACTGAAGCTTTCTTT. V and J are TRBV10-3 and TRBJ1-1; 8 nucleotides align to TRBD1. Per the germline V gene, CDR1 is ENHRY and CDR2 is SYGVKD. The CDR3 spans 13 residues. V lost 9 bases to trimming and J lost 2 bases; unmatched junction nucleotides: 5.

This clonotype was picked up a small number of times. V gene TRBV5-1 combines with J gene TRBJ2-1, with D tentatively TRBD1 or TRBD2 (5 bases each). There are 14 residues in the CDR3. V was shortened by 7 bases and J by 7 bases, with 18 bases between the two germline ends. The V gene's germline CDR1 is SGHRS and CDR2 YFSETQ. The CDR3 sequence: CASGGASSVNEQFF. Written as DNA, the CDR3 is TGCGCCAGCGGTGGGGCTAGCTCGGTTAATGAGCAGTTCTTC. Combining the CDR3 with reference TRBV5-1 and TRBJ2-1 gives the whole variable domain KAGVTQTPRYLIKTRGQQVTLSCSPISGHRSVSWYQQTPGQGLQFLFEYFSETQRNKGNFPGRFSGRQFSNSRSEMNVSTLELGDSALYLCASGGASSVNEQFFGPGTRLTVL.

There are a few counts of this clonotype. This sequence joins TRBV7-3 and TRBJ2-3; possibly TRBD1 for D (5 bases). The V end lost 1 base, the J end lost 3 bases, and 17 bases lay between the germline ends. Germline CDR1 is SGHTA and CDR2 is FQGTGA. This CDR3 region has 17 residues. This chain's CDR3 is CASSLKGSLPGTDTQYF. Written as DNA, the CDR3 is TGTGCCAGCAGCTTAAAGGGGTCTCTTCCAGGGACAGATACGCAGTATTTT.

This clonotype was counted a few times. V usage is TRBV29-1 and J usage is TRBJ2-5; D is ambiguous. V lost 4 bases, J lost 7 bases, and 19 bases lay in between. Germline values: CDR1 SQVTM, CDR2 ANQGSEA. This CDR3 is built from 14 residues. The CDR3 region is CSVGGVQTFGTQYF. The CDR3 coding sequence is TGCAGCGTTGGCGGTGTACAGACGTTTGGGACCCAGTACTTC.

This clonotype was seen a handful of times. The chain is built from TRBV5-1 and TRBJ1-5; no clear D gene. The germline CDR1 and CDR2 sequences are SGHRS and YFSETQ. The CDR3 has 15 residues. Trimming pared 2 bases from V and 2 bases from J, leaving 11 bases between. CDR3 sequence reads: CASSLGRAGNQPQHF. CDR3 nucleotides: TGCGCCAGCAGCTTAGGCCGAGCGGGCAATCAGCCCCAGCATTTT.

This chain joins TRBV27 and TRBJ2-5, with 7 bases lining up with TRBD2. The trim removed 5 bases at V and 7 bases at J, leaving 10 bases unmatched. Germline V gene lookup returns CDR1 MNHEY and CDR2 SMNVEV (reference sequence). This CDR3 has 14 amino acids. The CDR3 DNA reads TGTGCCAGCAGTACACAACTAGCGATGGGGACCCAGTACTTC. Translating gives CASSTQLAMGTQYF.

The chain is built from TRBV29-1 and TRBJ2-3; a weak D match, TRBD1 (5 bases). From germline, CDR1 is SQVTM and CDR2 ANQGSEA. V dropped 2 bases and J dropped 6 bases, with 12 bases sitting between them. The CDR3 has 13 amino acids. The CDR3 DNA follows: TGCAGCGTTGAATTTGGGGCCGGGGATACGCAGTATTTT. It codes for CSVEFGAGDTQYF.

The chain links TRBV30 to TRBJ1-1; D is unresolved. Trimming took 2 bases from V and 4 from J, leaving 14 bases between them. The CDR3 runs 14 residues. Germline loops: CDR1 GTSNPN, CDR2 SVGIG (reference sequence). The CDR3 loop is CAWSKGLGSTEAFF. CDR3 nucleotide sequence: TGTGCCTGGAGTAAGGGCCTCGGGAGCACTGAAGCTTTCTTT. Full variable domain (outside the CDR3, taken from reference TRBV30 and TRBJ1-1): SQTIHQWPATLVQPVGSPLSLECTVEGTSNPNLYWYRQAAGRGLQLLFYSVGIGQISSEVPQNLSASRPQDRQFILSSKKLLLSDSGFYLCAWSKGLGSTEAFFGQGTRLTVV.

The table lists this clonotype with a count of one. The chain combines TRBV27 with TRBJ2-7; tentatively, D is TRBD2 (5 bases). V lost 5 bases, J lost 0 bases, and 8 bases lay in between. This CDR3 region has 13 residues. Germline V CDR1 and CDR2: MNHEY, SMNVEV (reference sequence). The CDR3 DNA sequence: TGTGCCAGCAGTCCGGGGAACTCCTACGAGCAGTACGTC. It yields the protein CASSPGNSYEQYV.

This clonotype was seen a handful of times. The rearrangement links TRBV7-2 to TRBJ2-1; 11 positions match TRBD2. This CDR3 region has 15 residues. J was trimmed by 7 bases and V by 4 bases; bases with no gene match: 6. In germline, CDR1 is SGHTA, CDR2 FQGNSA. CDR3 sequence: CASSWVTSGGNEQFF. CDR3 nucleotides: TGTGCCAGCAGCTGGGTCACTAGCGGGGGAAATGAGCAGTTCTTC.

This clonotype was recorded at least ten times. The chain uses TRBV20-1 and TRBJ2-1; 9 bases align to TRBD2. Germline V gene lookup returns CDR1 DFQATT and CDR2 SNEGSKA (reference sequence). V trimming: 4 bases; J trimming: 0 bases; junction bases outside the gene matches: 13. This CDR3 has 18 amino acids. The CDR3 nucleotides are TGCAGTGCTATCGAGATAGCGGGGGTTACGAGCTCCTACAATGAGCAGTTCTTC. It codes for CSAIEIAGVTSSYNEQFF.

Only a few counts were recorded for this clonotype. This sequence joins TRBV7-2 and TRBJ1-2; no clear D. The CDR3 has 13 amino acids. Germline V gene data show CDR1 as SGHTA and CDR2 as FQGNSA. V lost 3 bases to trimming and J lost 1 base, with 6 bases between them. The CDR3 DNA reads TGTGCCAGCAGCTTTTACATTAACTATGGCTACACCTTC. Amino acids: CASSFYINYGYTF.

In its sample, this clonotype was seen a few times. The chain combines TRBV18 with TRBJ2-3; D uncertain. Looked up from germline, CDR1 is KGHSH and CDR2 is LQKENI. This CDR3 comprises 14 residues. V shed 0 bases and J shed 4 bases, with 8 bases lying between them. The CDR3 region is CASSPPTSPDTQYF. In nucleotides, the CDR3 is TGTGCCAGCTCACCACCGACCTCACCAGATACGCAGTATTTT.

This clonotype was recorded many times. The genes are TRBV20-1 and TRBJ2-7; 7 bases map to TRBD2. Trimming took 2 bases from V and 3 from J; bases not matched to a gene: 7. Germline-derived CDR1 and CDR2 are DFQATT and SNEGSKA (reference sequence). The CDR3 is made up of 14 amino acids. Here the CDR3 reads CSARMAERDYEQYV. CDR3 DNA: TGCAGTGCTAGAATGGCGGAGCGGGACTACGAGCAGTACGTC.

The gene calls are TRBV28 and TRBJ2-7, with 9 bases lining up with TRBD2. The V segment lost 5 bases and the J segment 3 bases; nucleotides outside the gene matches: 8. CDR3 size: 15 residues. The germline CDR1 and CDR2 sequences are MDHEN and SYDVKM. CDR3 DNA sequence: TGTGCCAGCAGTAGGGCTAGCGGGGTCCTCTACGAGCAGTACGTC. Translation gives CASSRASGVLYEQYV.

The chain is built from TRBV19 and TRBJ1-5, with 10 bases fitting TRBD1. Per the germline V gene, CDR1 is LNHDA and CDR2 is SQIVND (reference sequence). The CDR3 is made up of 18 amino acids. The trim removed 9 bases at V and 2 bases at J, leaving 16 bases unmatched. The CDR3: CASNPRDRGGIGNQPQHF. CDR3 DNA: TGTGCCAGCAACCCACGGGACAGGGGAGGAATTGGCAATCAGCCCCAGCATTTT.

The chain joins TRBV6-5 to TRBJ2-5; D is perhaps TRBD2 (7 bases). The V and J ends lost 6 bases and 6 bases respectively, with 17 bases between them. CDR1 is MNHEY and CDR2 is SVGAGI in the germline V gene. The CDR3 consists of 14 residues. The CDR3 DNA is TGTGCCAGCAGCCCGGGGGGCTGGGAAAAGACCCAGTACTTC. This sequence encodes CASSPGGWEKTQYF.